This T cell receptor beta chain stems from a study of long-term antiretroviral therapy in people with HIV. Study background: About a decade before 2015, the earliest samples were taken when ART was typically delayed.

For each donor, at least one pre-ART and at least two post-ART PBMC samples were available. An immunoSEQ assay, version v3.0, was performed at survey level. The protocol was immunoSEQ multiplex PCR, while the TCRdb copy is restricted to in-frame clones and leaves out a portion. The sample lists around 20,000 clones, roughly 84% occurring once. The sequence derives from a man between 18 and 29 years old with HIV. The sample consisted of unsorted PBMCs, taken 0.2 years before starting antiretroviral therapy.

The CDR3, as DNA: TGTGCCAGCAGCTTTGCAGGGATGGACGAGCAGTACTTC. Translating gives CASSFAGMDEQYF. The rearrangement joins TRBV7-6 to TRBJ2-7; D possibly corresponds to TRBD1 (5 bases). The length of the CDR3 is 13 residues. The germline gives CDR1 SGHVS, CDR2 FNYEAQ. The V end lost 3 bases, the J end lost 5 bases, and 11 bases lay between the germline ends.